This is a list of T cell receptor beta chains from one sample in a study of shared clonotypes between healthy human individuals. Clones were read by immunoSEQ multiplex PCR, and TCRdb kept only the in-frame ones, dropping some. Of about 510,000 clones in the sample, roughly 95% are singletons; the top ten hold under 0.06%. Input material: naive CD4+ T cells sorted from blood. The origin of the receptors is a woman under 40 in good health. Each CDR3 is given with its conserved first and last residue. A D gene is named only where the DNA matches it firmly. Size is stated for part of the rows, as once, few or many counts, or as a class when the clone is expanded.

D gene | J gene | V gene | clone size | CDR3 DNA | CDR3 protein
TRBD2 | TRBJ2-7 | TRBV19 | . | TGTGCCAGCAGCCCGGGACTAGCGGGGTCGGGCGAGCAGTACTTC | CASSPGLAGSGEQYF
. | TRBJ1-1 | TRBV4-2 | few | TGTGCCAGCAGCCCGGACAGTAAAGTCACTGAAGCTTTCTTT | CASSPDSKVTEAFF
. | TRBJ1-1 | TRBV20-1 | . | TGCAGTGCTAGAGAGAGGGTCAGGGGTTTT | CSARERVRGF
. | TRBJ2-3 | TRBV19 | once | TGTGCCAGTAGTATGCGGAGGGCCTCGAGTACAGATACGCAGTATTTT | CASSMRRASSTDTQYF
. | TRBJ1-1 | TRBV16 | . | TGTGCCAGCTTCTACCGCGATCAGGGGTTGAACACTGAAGCTTTCTTT | CASFYRDQGLNTEAFF
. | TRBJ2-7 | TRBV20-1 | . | TGCAGTGCTAGAGTCGGGTACGAGCAGTACTTC | CSARVGYEQYF
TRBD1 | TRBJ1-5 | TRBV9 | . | TGTGCCAGCAGCCCAGGCCCTCCAGGGGGCGCCGGTAGCAATCAGCCCCAGCATTTT | CASSPGPPGGAGSNQPQHF
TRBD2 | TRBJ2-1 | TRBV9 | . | TGTGCCAGCAGCAAAACGAGCGGGAGCTACAATGAGCAGTTCTTC | CASSKTSGSYNEQFF
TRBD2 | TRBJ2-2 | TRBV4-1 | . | TGCGCCAGCAGCCGGGTACTAGCGGGAGATGGCGGGGAGCTGTTTTTT | CASSRVLAGDGGELFF
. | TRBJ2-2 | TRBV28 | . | TGTGCCAGCAAACGTTCGGGAGCCGACACCGGGGAGCTGTTTTTT | CASKRSGADTGELFF